The entry below describes one TCR beta chain. This clonotype came up many times. Its antigen is currently not known. Base qualities are not recorded, but no much larger clone differs from it by a single base. The data were taken from a study of T cells after yellow fever vaccination (dated by TCRdb to the late 2010s). With respect to the entire study: The SMART-Seq v4 Ultra Low Input RNA kit was used to prepare libraries from fractions with low cell numbers. To track T-cell clones before and after primary and booster YFV17D yellow fever vaccination, bulk TCR alpha and beta repertoires were sequenced longitudinally. The cohort comprised two healthy male donors, one aged 18 to 30 and one aged 30 to 40 years. Blood samples were taken at several timepoints before and after primary and secondary immunization, and bulk PBMC replicates and cell subsets were isolated. The study at large found these results: Because only two donors were included in the study, the extent to which the findings can be generalized is limited. The secondary T-cell response was weaker than the primary response but faster, peaking on day 5 instead of day 15. A small share of clonotypes was detected in both CD4 and CD8 compartments, with the overlap likely arising from convergent recombination. Computational filtering was needed because FACS-sorted repertoires could contain abundant contaminating clonotypes from the bulk population. After the booster, most clones that had expanded after primary vaccination were detected again (approximately 96% of CD4 and around nine tenths of CD8), suggesting broad maintenance of memory.

TCR cDNA was synthesized by 5'RACE template switching, which introduced a universal primer site and unique molecular identifiers. Priming for cDNA synthesis came from both the TCR alpha and TCR beta constant segments. Library amplification used two PCR steps, and the second PCR step added sample barcodes and sequencing adapters. Sequencing of libraries was performed on Illumina HiSeq 2500 (2x100 bp) or NovaSeq (2x150 bp). In the source study's methods: MIGEC handled demultiplexing of reads and collapsing into UMI consensus sequences, while MiXCR performed V(D)J alignment. Using edgeR on replicate PBMC samples, clonotypes were called vaccine-responding if FDR was below 0.01 and the log2 fold change was above 5 up to day 15. Each bulk clonotype received a CD4 or CD8 identity based on whether the sequenced CD4 or CD8 repertoire contained that clonotype at higher abundance. TCRdb trimmed public reads at Q25 via fastp, called clones via MiXCR and kept in-frame beta chains. Each CDR3 protein gets just one entry, which takes the most common genes and DNA from the rows behind it. These V and J calls rely on TCRdb rather than the paper's analysis. Present in this sample are more than 110,000 distinct CDR3 sequences, 5% to 8% of which were seen just once. The leading ten clones occupy approximately 0.64% of the sample.

The treatment or condition label, as the study defines it: live attenuated yellow fever vaccine strain. A standard Ficoll-Paque protocol was used to isolate PBMCs from peripheral blood. Dynabeads CD4 and CD8 positive selection kits were used to isolate CD4 and CD8 T-cell fractions. TriZol was used to extract RNA from bulk PBMCs, CD4 and CD8 fractions, and dextramer-positive and dextramer-negative fractions. The sample in question was CD4+ T cells sorted from PBMCs, obtained 10 days after the yellow fever booster vaccination. The sequence was collected from a man aged 25 to 45 who received the YFV17D yellow fever vaccine.

The sequenced DNA: TGCAGCGCCACTAGCGGGAGGTGGGGGAGGCATGAGCAGTTCTTC. The translation is CSATSGRWGRHEQFF. The chain is assembled from TRBV29-1 and TRBJ2-1, with 12 middle bases fitting TRBD2. According to the germline V gene, CDR1 reads SQVTM and CDR2 reads ANQGSEA. V and J are trimmed by 7 bases and 8 bases, and the gene matches miss 12 bases of the junction. From the cysteine through the phenylalanine, the CDR3 covers 15 amino acids. Only CDR3 DNA remains: 45 bases, in frame from the first base.